The present T cell receptor beta chain was sequenced within a study of blood T cell repertoires in COVID-19. Study as a whole: The study drew acute and convalescent COVID-19 samples from the United States, Italy and Spain. PBMCs, B-cell-depleted T cells, or T cells were the source of the cDNA or gDNA that made up the material.

Method: immunoSEQ multiplex PCR; TCRdb's copy keeps in-frame clones and lacks some. The sample lists roughly 250,000 clones; about 89% were seen once. The origin of this receptor is a man aged 35 to 55 who had recovered from COVID-19. Sequencing was performed on peripheral blood.

CDR3 nucleotide sequence: TGTGCCTGGAGTCAAAGCGGGTTCCAAGAGACCCAGTACTTC. This sequence encodes CAWSQSGFQETQYF. This chain connects TRBV30 to TRBJ2-5, with TRBD2 as a possible D gene (6 bases). The CDR3 consists of 14 residues. The germline gives CDR1 GTSNPN, CDR2 SVGIG (reference sequence). Trimming left V 2 bases short and J 1 base short, with 11 bases between. The complete variable domain, with remaining parts taken from reference TRBV30 and TRBJ2-5, reads SQTIHQWPATLVQPVGSPLSLECTVEGTSNPNLYWYRQAAGRGLQLLFYSVGIGQISSEVPQNLSASRPQDRQFILSSKKLLLSDSGFYLCAWSQSGFQETQYFGPGTRLLVL.